This TCR beta chain was retrieved from a study of T cell responses to AZD1222 COVID-19 vaccine. General observations from the study: Targets within unmutated variant regions were reportedly found for nearly half of spike-specific TCRs. Clonal diversity was possibly underestimated, and white British individuals and females predominated among donors.

From germline, CDR1 is MNHEY and CDR2 SMNVEV (reference sequence). The ends lost 3 bases at V and 4 bases at J; junction bases unmatched: 4. CDR3 length equals 16 residues. Data came from immunoSEQ multiplex PCR; TCRdb stores just in-frame clones and leaves some out. The table includes about 100,000 clones, 91% detected once. Pooled together were second doses at about 4 or about 12 weeks. With respect to this clone: Its specificity is unknown.

This clonotype was obtained from an adult who received the AZD1222 COVID-19 vaccine. The input for sequencing was peripheral blood, taken 28 days after the second AZD1222 dose. The J gene is TRBJ1-4, the V gene TRBV27; TRBD1 matches 11 bases. DNA of the CDR3: TGTGCCAGCAGTTTCCTTGGGACAGGGGGTAATGAAAAACTGTTTTTT. This encodes CASSFLGTGGNEKLFF.